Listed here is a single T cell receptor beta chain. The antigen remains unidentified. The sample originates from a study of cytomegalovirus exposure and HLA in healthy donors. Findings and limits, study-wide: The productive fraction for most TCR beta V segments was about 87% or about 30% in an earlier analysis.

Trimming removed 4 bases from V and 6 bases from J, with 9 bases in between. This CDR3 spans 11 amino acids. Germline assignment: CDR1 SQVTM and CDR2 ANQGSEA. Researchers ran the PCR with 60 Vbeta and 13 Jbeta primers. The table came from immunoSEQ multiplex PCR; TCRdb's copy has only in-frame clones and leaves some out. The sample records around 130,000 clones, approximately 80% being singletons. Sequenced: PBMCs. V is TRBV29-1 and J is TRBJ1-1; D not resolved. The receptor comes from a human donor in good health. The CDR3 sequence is CSVAREAEAFF. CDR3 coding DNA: TGCAGCGTTGCGAGGGAGGCTGAAGCTTTCTTT.